The next 16 T cell receptor beta chains were all read from a single sample in a study of PD-1 blockade in mismatch repair-deficient tumors. The protocol was immunoSEQ multiplex PCR, while the TCRdb copy is restricted to in-frame clones and leaves out a portion. Of around 17,000 clones in the sample, 84% were seen once. The sequencing used PBMCs, collected roughly 23 weeks after starting pembrolizumab. The receptor set was obtained from an adult with mismatch repair-deficient cancer.

The chain recombines TRBV27 with TRBJ1-5, with D possibly being TRBD1 (6 bases). Trimming shortened V by 6 bases and J by 0 bases, and 12 bases separated the two germline ends. CDR3 length: 15 amino acids. CDR1 MNHEY and CDR2 SMNVEV come from the germline V gene (reference sequence). The CDR3 sequence: CASRWTDSSNQPQHF. CDR3 in DNA: TGTGCCAGCAGGTGGACAGATTCTAGCAATCAGCCCCAGCATTTT.

In its sample, this clone was seen a few times. This chain uses TRBV28 with TRBJ2-7, with 11 bases lining up with TRBD2. Germline V gene sequence: CDR1 MDHEN, CDR2 SYDVKM. V was pared by 6 bases and J by 3 bases, with 16 bases of the junction left unmatched. CDR3 length: 18 amino acids. DNA of the CDR3: TGTGCCAGCAGCCCCCTGGGGACTAGCGGTTTTCCCCTCTACGAGCAGTACTTC. Translation gives CASSPLGTSGFPLYEQYF.

V usage is TRBV2 and J usage is TRBJ2-2; possibly TRBD2 for D (5 bases). CDR3 length equals 12 residues. From germline, CDR1 is SNHLY and CDR2 FYNNEI. Trimming pared 7 bases from V and 8 bases from J, leaving 11 bases between. The CDR3 reads CASTGIEGELFF. As DNA, the CDR3 is TGTGCCAGCACGGGGATCGAGGGGGAGCTGTTTTTT.

The V gene is TRBV5-8, the J gene TRBJ2-7; a possible D gene is TRBD2 (6 bases). Germline V gene sequence: CDR1 SGHTS, CDR2 YDEGEE. The CDR3 is 14 amino acids. The V end was cut by 7 bases, the J end by 3 bases, with 17 bases between. DNA of the CDR3: TGTGCCAGCTCCGGGACTGCGTCCCTCTACGAGCAGTACTTC. Protein: CASSGTASLYEQYF.

This chain connects TRBV5-4 to TRBJ2-5; weak D call: TRBD2 (5 bases). V was cut by 1 base and J by 1 base, with 8 bases left in between. Germline V gene sequence: CDR1 SGHNT, CDR2 YYREEE (reference sequence). This CDR3 contains 14 residues. The CDR3 DNA sequence: TGTGCCAGCAGCTTGAACCTAGCCCAAGAGACCCAGTACTTC. This gives the protein CASSLNLAQETQYF.

The chain carries TRBV19 and TRBJ1-1; no definite D call. The ends were cut back, 7 bases at V and 0 bases at J, with 21 bases in the middle. Germline assignment: CDR1 LNHDA and CDR2 SQIVND (reference sequence). The CDR3 runs to 17 residues. The CDR3 sequence is CASKGGVVLGVNTEAFF. The CDR3 bases are TGTGCCAGTAAGGGCGGAGTGGTGCTGGGAGTGAACACTGAAGCTTTCTTT.

The chain carries TRBV19 and TRBJ2-1, with TRBD1 matching over 8 bases. Germline-derived CDR1 and CDR2 are LNHDA and SQIVND (reference sequence). This CDR3 region has 16 residues. Losses at the gene ends were 7 bases for V and 0 bases for J; bases not matched to a gene: 8. The CDR3 DNA follows: TGTGCCAGTACGGACAGGGCCCTAAGCTCCTACAATGAGCAGTTCTTC. The encoded protein is CASTDRALSSYNEQFF.

The rearrangement joins TRBV19 to TRBJ2-5, with TRBD2 identical over 7 bases. V lost 6 bases to trimming and J lost 1 base; unmatched junction nucleotides: 20. The V gene's germline CDR1 is LNHDA and CDR2 SQIVND (reference sequence). This CDR3 has 19 amino acids. Here the CDR3 DNA reads TGTGCCAGTAGCCTTGTTGGGGCTAGCGGAGATACCCGCCAAGAGACCCAGTACTTC. This codes for CASSLVGASGDTRQETQYF.

The chain is built from TRBV6-5 and TRBJ2-6; TRBD2 is a possible D gene (7 bases). Germline V CDR1 and CDR2: MNHEY, SVGAGI. The CDR3 is made up of 14 amino acids. Between the trimmed V and J ends, which lost 6 bases and 4 bases, there was a span of 10 bases. In DNA form, the CDR3 reads TGTGCCAGCAGACAGGGAGGGGGGGCCAACGTCCTGACTTTC. The encoded protein is CASRQGGGANVLTF.

The V and J genes are TRBV7-8 and TRBJ1-5; a possible D gene is TRBD1 (5 bases). The CDR3 spans 13 residues. Germline CDR1 reads SGHVS; CDR2 reads FQNEAQ. V lost 6 bases to trimming and J lost 2 bases, with 8 bases between them. CDR3 region: CASSAGGNQPQHF. The CDR3 DNA sequence: TGTGCCAGCAGTGCGGGGGGCAATCAGCCCCAGCATTTT. The full variable domain, rest sourced from reference TRBV7-8 and TRBJ1-5, is GAGVSQSPRYKVAKRGQDVALRCDPISGHVSLFWYQQALGQGPEFLTYFQNEAQLDKSGLPSDRFFAERPEGSVSTLKIQRTQQEDSAVYLCASSAGGNQPQHFGDGTRLSIL.

The genes are TRBV25-1 and TRBJ2-3; 11 nucleotides line up with TRBD2. CDR1 is MGHDK and CDR2 is SYGVNS in the germline V gene. Trimming at V came to 7 bases and at J to 5 bases, leaving 8 bases not matched to a gene. The CDR3 consists of 15 residues. This CDR3 reads CASTRTSGPGDTQYF. CDR3 nucleotide sequence: TGTGCCAGCACACGGACTAGCGGGCCGGGAGATACGCAGTATTTT. The full variable domain, with the rest looked up from reference TRBV25-1 and TRBJ2-3, is EADIYQTPRYLVIGTGKKITLECSQTMGHDKMYWYQQDPGMELHLIHYSYGVNSTEKGDLSSESTVSRIRTEHFPLTLESARPSHTSQYLCASTRTSGPGDTQYFGPGTRLTVL.

The J gene is TRBJ1-1, the V gene TRBV12-5; D perhaps matches TRBD1 (6 bases). The CDR3 sequence is 14 residues long. Germline V gene data show CDR1 as LGHNT and CDR2 as FRNRAP. Trimming removed 1 base at V and 6 bases at J, with 12 bases between. Here the CDR3 reads CASGLGTEGAEAFF. The DNA of the CDR3 is TGTGCTAGTGGTTTGGGTACAGAGGGGGCTGAAGCTTTCTTT.

This clone showed up just a few times. This sequence joins TRBV10-1 and TRBJ1-2, with unresolved D. Germline V gene lookup returns CDR1 WNHNN and CDR2 SYGVQD (reference sequence). This CDR3 contains 12 residues. V was trimmed by 4 bases and J by 4 bases, leaving 7 bases between them. The CDR3 spells CASSAGSYGYTF. The CDR3 DNA sequence: TGCGCCAGCAGTGCGGGGAGCTATGGCTACACCTTC.

V and J are TRBV2 and TRBJ1-5; TRBD1 might be the D (5 bases). From germline, CDR1 is SNHLY and CDR2 FYNNEI. The length of the CDR3 is 20 residues. Trimming shortened V by 2 bases and J by 2 bases, and 25 bases separated the two germline ends. This chain's CDR3 is CASSESFRTPIKRGNQPQHF. CDR3 coding DNA: TGTGCCAGCAGTGAATCCTTCCGGACACCTATCAAACGTGGCAATCAGCCCCAGCATTTT. The full variable domain, its missing parts supplied by reference TRBV2 and TRBJ1-5, is EPEVTQTPSHQVTQMGQEVILRCVPISNHLYFYWYRQILGQKVEFLVSFYNNEISEKSEIFDDQFSVERPDGSNFTLKIRSTKLEDSAMYFCASSESFRTPIKRGNQPQHFGDGTRLSIL.

This chain uses TRBV28 with TRBJ2-7; D is possibly TRBD1 (6 bases). Germline V gene data show CDR1 as MDHEN and CDR2 as SYDVKM. The CDR3 contains 12 residues. V was shortened by 8 bases and J by 4 bases, with 12 bases between the two germline ends. As DNA, the CDR3 is TGTGCCAGCCTCAGGGACACATACGAGCAGTACTTC. It encodes CASLRDTYEQYF.

V and J are TRBV10-2 and TRBJ2-1; D possibly corresponds to TRBD2 (5 bases). Per the germline V gene, CDR1 is WSHSY and CDR2 is SAAADI. Trimming pared 0 bases from V and 2 bases from J, leaving 11 bases between. The CDR3 runs to 16 residues. The CDR3 loop is CASSESLALAYNEQFF. Written as DNA, the CDR3 is TGCGCCAGCAGTGAGTCTTTAGCGCTGGCCTACAATGAGCAGTTCTTC.